This T cell receptor beta chain emerged from a study of T cell changes during pregnancy in multiple sclerosis (dated by TCRdb to the late 2010s). About the investigation overall: The study looked at changes in the T cell repertoire across pregnancy in women with multiple sclerosis.

Library prep was done by the immunoSEQ multiplex PCR assay. The source is immuneACCESS, and TCRdb retained only in-frame sequences with V and J called. Part of the clones is not carried over; for the studies checked, unresolved V genes explain less than half of this, and the remainder is unexplained. The sample contains about 50,000 clones, 90% of them found a single time. Together, the top ten hold over 4% of the sample. A single count supports this clone. The antigen it recognizes is unknown. The input lacks base qualities; no much larger clone sits a single base away. CDR1 is given as SQVTM and CDR2 as ANQGSEA, both from the germline V gene. V trim: 2 bases; J trim: 8 bases; unmatched bases: 11. Spanning cysteine to phenylalanine, the CDR3 consists of 14 amino acids. Of all the DNA, just the CDR3 is kept, 42 bases in frame from base 1.

Sample: peripheral blood, taken after pregnancy. The clonotype comes from a female donor in good health, enrolled as a control in a pregnancy study. The chain is encoded by TRBV29-1 joined to TRBJ1-2; TRBD1 agrees with 7 junctional bases. The CDR3 region: CSVEKGDRVGGYTF. The sequence in DNA is TGCAGCGTTGAAAAGGGAGACAGGGTAGGCGGCTACACCTTC.